This TCR beta chain was sequenced for a study of blood T cell repertoires in COVID-19. Per the authors' pipeline: Estimation of nucleated cell counts was performed using reference gene primer amplification. Assay: immunoSEQ multiplex PCR; the TCRdb copy retains only in-frame clones and omits some. V and J calls and clone size come straight from that table; D and trimming were deduced from the DNA. This table has 250,000 to 300,000 clones, roughly 90% appearing once. Germline CDR1 and CDR2: SGHRS and YFSETQ. There are 15 residues in the CDR3. Trimming took 4 bases from V and 3 from J, leaving 14 bases between them. The age range of participants was 18 to 89 years, with residence in roughly 25 US areas.

Sequencing was carried out using PBMCs or T cells enriched from blood (not recorded which). The receptor's source is a woman in her 50s who had been exposed to COVID-19. The chain is built from TRBV5-1 and TRBJ2-1; tentative D call: TRBD1 (6 bases). In DNA form, the CDR3 reads TGCGCCAGCAGCCTAAGACAGGAAAGCTACAATGAGCAGTTCTTC. It translates to CASSLRQESYNEQFF.